This TCR beta chain was sequenced during a study of beta chain features in type 1 diabetes. The sequenced template was cDNA made from the entire isolated RNA. The repertoire was sequenced with immunoSEQ multiplex PCR; TCRdb's copy has only in-frame clones and lacks some. In the table there are 150,000 or so clones, roughly a tenth of which are singletons. The CDR3 has 12 residues. Trimming removed 5 bases from V and 7 bases from J, with 9 bases in between. Germline V gene sequence: CDR1 SGHAT, CDR2 FQNNGV. The rearrangement uses TRBV11-2 and TRBJ2-1, with D unresolved. The sample taken for sequencing was central memory CD4+ T cells from blood. The receptor was isolated from a man between 18 and 29 years old in good health. Here the CDR3 reads CASSPSRNEQFF. The CDR3 bases are TGTGCCAGCAGCCCCTCGAGGAATGAGCAGTTCTTC.